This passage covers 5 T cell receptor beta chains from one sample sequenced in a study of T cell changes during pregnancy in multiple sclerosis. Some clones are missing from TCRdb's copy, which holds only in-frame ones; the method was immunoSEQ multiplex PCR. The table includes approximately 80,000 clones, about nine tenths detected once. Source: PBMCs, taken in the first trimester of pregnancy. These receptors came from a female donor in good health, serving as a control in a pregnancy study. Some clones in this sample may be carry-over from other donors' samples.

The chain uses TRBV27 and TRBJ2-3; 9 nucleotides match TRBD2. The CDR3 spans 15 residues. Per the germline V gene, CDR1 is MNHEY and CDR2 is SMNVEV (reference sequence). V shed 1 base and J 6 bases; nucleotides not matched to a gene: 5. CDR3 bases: TGTGCCAGCAGTTTATTAGGCGGGGGGGCGGATACGCAGTATTTT. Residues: CASSLLGGGADTQYF.

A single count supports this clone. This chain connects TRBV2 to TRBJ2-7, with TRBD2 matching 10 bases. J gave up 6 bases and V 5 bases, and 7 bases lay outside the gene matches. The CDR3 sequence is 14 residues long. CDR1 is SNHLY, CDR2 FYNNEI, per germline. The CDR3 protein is CASSQSGGAGEQYF. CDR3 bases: TGTGCCAGCAGTCAAAGCGGGGGGGCGGGCGAGCAGTACTTC.

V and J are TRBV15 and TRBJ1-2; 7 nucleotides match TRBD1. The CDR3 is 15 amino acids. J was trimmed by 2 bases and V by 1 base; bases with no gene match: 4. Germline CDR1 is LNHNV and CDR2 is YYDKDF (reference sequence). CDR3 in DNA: TGTGCCACCAGCAGAGCGCCGGGACAGAACTATGGCTACACCTTC. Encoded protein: CATSRAPGQNYGYTF.

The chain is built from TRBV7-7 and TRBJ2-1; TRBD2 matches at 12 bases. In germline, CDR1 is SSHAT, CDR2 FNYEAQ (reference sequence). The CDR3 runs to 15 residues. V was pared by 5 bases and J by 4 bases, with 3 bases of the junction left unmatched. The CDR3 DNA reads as TGTGCCAGCAGCCCTAGCGGGGGGGCTTACAATGAGCAGTTCTTC. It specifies CASSPSGGAYNEQFF.

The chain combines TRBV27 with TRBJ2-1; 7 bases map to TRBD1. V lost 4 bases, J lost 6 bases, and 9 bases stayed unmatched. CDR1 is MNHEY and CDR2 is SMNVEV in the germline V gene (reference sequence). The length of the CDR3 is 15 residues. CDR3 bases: TGTGCCAGCAGTTCCGCCGGGACAGTCCTCAATGAGCAGTTCTTC. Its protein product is CASSSAGTVLNEQFF.